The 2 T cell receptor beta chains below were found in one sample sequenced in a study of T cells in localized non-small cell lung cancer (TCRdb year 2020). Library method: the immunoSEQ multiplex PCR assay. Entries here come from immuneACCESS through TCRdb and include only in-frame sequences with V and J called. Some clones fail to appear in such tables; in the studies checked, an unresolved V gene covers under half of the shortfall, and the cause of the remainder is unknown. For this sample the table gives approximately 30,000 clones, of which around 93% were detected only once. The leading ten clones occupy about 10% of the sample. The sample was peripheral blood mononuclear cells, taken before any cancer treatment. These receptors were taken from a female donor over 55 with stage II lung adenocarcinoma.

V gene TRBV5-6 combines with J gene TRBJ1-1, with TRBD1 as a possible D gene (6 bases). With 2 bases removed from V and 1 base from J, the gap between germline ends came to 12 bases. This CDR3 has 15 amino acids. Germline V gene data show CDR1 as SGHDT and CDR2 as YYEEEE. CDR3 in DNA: TGTGCCAGCAGCTTATTACAGGGACAGAACACTGAAGCTTTCTTT. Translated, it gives CASSLLQGQNTEAFF.

CDR3 amino acids: CASSPSPTGTLRSEQYF. CDR3 DNA: TGTGCCAGCAGCCCATCACCAACCGGGACCCTCCGGAGCGAGCAGTACTTC. This chain links TRBV7-9 with TRBJ2-7; either TRBD1 or TRBD2 may fit D (5 bases each). V gave up 5 bases and J gave up 6 bases, with 26 bases separating them. The germline V gene has CDR1 SEHNR and CDR2 FQNEAQ (reference sequence). The CDR3 spans 17 residues.